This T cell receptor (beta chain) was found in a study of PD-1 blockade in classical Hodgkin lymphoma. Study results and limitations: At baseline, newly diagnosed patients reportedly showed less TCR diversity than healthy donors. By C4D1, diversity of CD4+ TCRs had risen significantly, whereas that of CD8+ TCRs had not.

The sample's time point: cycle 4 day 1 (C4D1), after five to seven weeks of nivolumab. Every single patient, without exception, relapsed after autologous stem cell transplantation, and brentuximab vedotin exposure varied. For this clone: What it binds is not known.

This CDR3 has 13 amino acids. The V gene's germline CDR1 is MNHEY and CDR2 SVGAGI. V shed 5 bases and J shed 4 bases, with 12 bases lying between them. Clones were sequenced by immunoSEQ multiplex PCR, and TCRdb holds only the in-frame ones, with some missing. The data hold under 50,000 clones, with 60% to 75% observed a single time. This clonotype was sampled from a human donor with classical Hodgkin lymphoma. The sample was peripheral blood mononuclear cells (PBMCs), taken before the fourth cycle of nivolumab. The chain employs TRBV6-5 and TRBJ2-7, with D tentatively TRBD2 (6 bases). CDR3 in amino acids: CASSPGLLYEQYF. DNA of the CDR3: TGTGCCAGCAGTCCGGGACTTCTATACGAGCAGTACTTC.